This TCR beta chain was obtained from a study of blood T cell repertoires in COVID-19. Study details: Acute and convalescent COVID-19 samples came from the United States, Italy and Spain.

Notes on this clone: Other DNA sequences within the sample encode an identical CDR3.

Per germline, CDR1 KGHSH and CDR2 LQKENI. J lost 5 bases, V lost 3 bases, and 3 bases had no gene match. The CDR3 consists of 16 residues. Original processing methods: It was from reference gene primer amplification that nucleated cell counts were estimated. Sequenced by immunoSEQ multiplex PCR; TCRdb stores in-frame clones only, minus some. V, J and clone size derive from that table, while D and trimming were established from the DNA sequence. The table lists about 39,000 clones, 60% to 85% of them singletons. Sequenced input: peripheral blood. This sequence originates from a man between 65 and 79 years old with acute or convalescent COVID-19. This sequence joins TRBV18 and TRBJ2-3, with 15 bases that match TRBD2. Written as DNA, the CDR3 is TGTGCCAGCTCACCTCCGGGACTAGCGGGAGGAGATACGCAGTATTTT. Its protein is CASSPPGLAGGDTQYF.